The rows below give T cell receptor beta chains drawn from one sample of a study of blood T cells in healthy people across ages. TCRdb used MiXCR to reprocess the 5' RACE reads, holding one entry per CDR3 protein. This sample has 700,000 to 800,000 distinct CDR3 sequences; roughly 45% occur once, and the top ten carry 20% to 25%. The sequencing input was blood. The receptors derive from a woman between 55 and 75 years old in good health. The conserved cysteine and the conserved F or W are not part of the CDR3 here. A D gene is named only where the DNA matches it firmly. Size values are once, few and many counts, or a class for expanded clones, and some rows have none.

V,D,size,J,CDR3
TRBV28,.,.,TRBJ2-7,ASSSPDSDYEQY
TRBV20-1,.,.,TRBJ2-3,SAARTETDTQY
TRBV20-1,.,few,TRBJ2-1,SARPSADNEQF
TRBV10-3,TRBD2,.,TRBJ2-3,AIGTGGLDTQY
TRBV11-2,.,.,TRBJ2-1,ASSLEVGGYNEQF
TRBV20-1,TRBD2,.,TRBJ2-3,SAHPVASGSSGTQY
TRBV7-2,.,many,TRBJ2-5,ASSSMGYQETQY
TRBV11-1,.,.,TRBJ2-1,ASSLASPDAGRLEEF
TRBV30,TRBD1,few,TRBJ2-4,AWNPDRGNIQY
TRBV20-1,TRBD1,.,TRBJ2-1,SAYTPGQRTYNEQF
TRBV18,TRBD1,few,TRBJ2-7,ASSDRDEQY
TRBV6-5,.,.,TRBJ1-1,ASSYKRYQPAEVF
TRBV3-1,.,.,TRBJ2-7,ASSQGQPTRAYEQY
TRBV11-2,.,.,TRBJ2-7,ASSSSGYISYEQY
TRBV7-2,TRBD1,.,TRBJ2-5,ASSLATGGNEQY
TRBV25-1,.,.,TRBJ1-1,ASSEQGFTEAF
TRBV15,.,many,TRBJ2-5,ATSSLAGETQY
TRBV27,TRBD1,.,TRBJ2-7,ASSDITTGTGRIYEQY
TRBV11-2,TRBD1,few,TRBJ1-4,ASTGRGQGDEKLF
TRBV4-2,TRBD2,few,TRBJ2-3,ASSPRGAGGIKGTDTQY
TRBV18,.,many,TRBJ1-4,ASSPGATNEKLF
TRBV5-1,TRBD2,few,TRBJ2-1,ASSVGLGSTYNEQF
TRBV2,.,few,TRBJ2-3,ASTAGLRTDTQY
TRBV3-1,.,few,TRBJ2-3,ASSQVGATQY
TRBV28,.,few,TRBJ2-7,ASSGRPYEQY
TRBV12-3/TRBV12-4,TRBD2,few,TRBJ2-7,ASSSSRAGGNEQY
TRBV3-1,.,.,TRBJ1-1,ASSQEGKGAF
TRBV4-1,TRBD1,few,TRBJ2-5,ASSQVWGQGETQY
TRBV10-3,.,.,TRBJ1-4,AITTPRLKPTNEKLF
TRBV27,.,.,TRBJ1-1,ASSLSSAVFSNTEAF
TRBV5-1,.,.,TRBJ1-6,ASSWDNVYNSPLH
TRBV7-3,.,.,TRBJ1-4,ASSSPGATNEKLF
TRBV3-1,TRBD2,.,.,ASSQGETSGETQY
TRBV6-2/TRBV6-3,.,once,TRBJ2-7,ASIPTWGGPSLSYEQY
TRBV28,.,few,TRBJ1-2,ASGSASNYGYT
TRBV25-1,.,.,TRBJ2-5,ASSPGGTVSGETQY
TRBV10-1,.,few,TRBJ2-5,ARGKGTNQTQY
TRBV7-2,.,few,TRBJ1-2,ASSLEFSDLYGYT
TRBV12-3/TRBV12-4,.,.,TRBJ1-1,ASSLSWIEAF
TRBV12-3/TRBV12-4,TRBD1,.,TRBJ1-6,VSSLDRGFSPLH
TRBV21-1,.,few,TRBJ1-2,ASSKLGQNYGYT
TRBV3-1,TRBD1,.,TRBJ2-1,ASSQGTQGARYNEQF
TRBV9,.,.,TRBJ2-3,ASTKDSSTDTQY
TRBV29-1,.,few,TRBJ2-3,SAPLGGPTDTQY
TRBV28,TRBD1,.,TRBJ1-6,ASTGQGNSPLH
TRBV29-1,.,.,TRBJ2-7,SVEVALGTFSYEQY
TRBV14,.,.,TRBJ2-7,ASSSPLWAYEQY
TRBV7-9,.,once,TRBJ2-1,ASTSFRGAVINEQF
TRBV7-2,.,.,TRBJ1-1,ASSLAGGGSTEAF
TRBV10-3,TRBD2,few,TRBJ2-3,AISERTSGTDTQY
TRBV4-3,.,.,TRBJ1-4,ASRGRVATNEKLF
TRBV24-1,.,.,TRBJ2-2,ATSDPTGTANTGELF
TRBV10-3,TRBD2,.,TRBJ2-5,AIRVSGRDETQY